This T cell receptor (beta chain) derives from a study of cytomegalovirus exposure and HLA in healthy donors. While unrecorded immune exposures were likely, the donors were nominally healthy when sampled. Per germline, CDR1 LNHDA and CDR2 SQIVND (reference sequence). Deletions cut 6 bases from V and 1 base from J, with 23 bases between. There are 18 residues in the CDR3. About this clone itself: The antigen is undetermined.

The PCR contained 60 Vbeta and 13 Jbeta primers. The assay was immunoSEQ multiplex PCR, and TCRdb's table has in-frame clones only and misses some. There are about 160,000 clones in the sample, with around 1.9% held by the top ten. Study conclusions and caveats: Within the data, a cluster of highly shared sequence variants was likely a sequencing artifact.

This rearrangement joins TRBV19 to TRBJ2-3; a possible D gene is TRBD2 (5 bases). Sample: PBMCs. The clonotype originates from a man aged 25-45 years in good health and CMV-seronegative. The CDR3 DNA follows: TGTGCCAGTAGCCATGATTTGGACTGGATTTGGGGCACAGATACGCAGTATTTT. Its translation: CASSHDLDWIWGTDTQYF.